The present T cell receptor (beta chain) was sequenced within a study of blood T cell repertoires in COVID-19. At the level of the study: Spain, Italy and the United States supplied samples that represented acute and convalescent COVID-19. T cells, B-cell-depleted T cells, or PBMCs supplied cDNA or gDNA.

V was pared by 2 bases and J by 6 bases, with 21 bases between. Per germline, CDR1 SGHVS and CDR2 FQNEAQ. This CDR3 is built from 17 residues. Original handling: Estimated nucleated cell counts came from reference gene primer amplification. Method: immunoSEQ multiplex PCR; TCRdb's copy keeps in-frame clones and lacks some. From that table come the V and J calls and clone size; the DNA was used to work out D and trimming. Seen here are over 100,000 clones, 65% to 90% observed once, and the top ten hold approximately 10%. This clonotype originated in a man of 80 years or more with acute or convalescent COVID-19. The sequencing input was peripheral blood. This chain links TRBV7-8 with TRBJ2-3; weak D call: TRBD2 (7 bases). This CDR3 is CASSLPQRGGGGDTQYF. CDR3 coding DNA: TGTGCCAGCAGCTTACCCCAAAGAGGGGGGGGCGGGGATACGCAGTATTTT.